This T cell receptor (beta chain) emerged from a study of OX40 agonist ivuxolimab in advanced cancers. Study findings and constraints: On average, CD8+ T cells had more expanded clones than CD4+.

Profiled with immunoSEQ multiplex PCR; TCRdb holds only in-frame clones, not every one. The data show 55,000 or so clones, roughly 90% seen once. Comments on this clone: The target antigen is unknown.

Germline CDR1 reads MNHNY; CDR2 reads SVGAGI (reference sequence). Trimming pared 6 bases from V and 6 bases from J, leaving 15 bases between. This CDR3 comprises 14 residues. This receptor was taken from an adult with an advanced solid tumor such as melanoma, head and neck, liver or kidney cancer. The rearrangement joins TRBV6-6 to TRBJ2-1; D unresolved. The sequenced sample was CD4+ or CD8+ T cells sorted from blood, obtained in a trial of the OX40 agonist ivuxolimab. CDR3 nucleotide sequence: TGTGCCAGCAGGCCCCGGTGGAGCATCAATGAGCAGTTCTTC. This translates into CASRPRWSINEQFF.